This is a list of T cell receptor beta chains from one sample in a study of PD-1 blockade in classical Hodgkin lymphoma. Clones were read by immunoSEQ multiplex PCR, and TCRdb kept only the in-frame ones, dropping some. The repertoire holds tens of thousands of clones, with more than 80% as singletons. This sample comprised peripheral blood mononuclear cells (PBMCs), obtained at baseline. Receptors were obtained from a human donor with classical Hodgkin lymphoma. Both conserved end residues are part of each CDR3. The D gene is left open where the match is weak. Size tells how often a clone was seen (once, few, many) or the class of an expanded clone, and some rows leave it out.

CDR3	DNA	D	J	V	size	length
CASSPDRDPEAFF	TGTGCCAGCAGTCCGGACAGGGACCCTGAAGCTTTCTTT	TRBD1	TRBJ1-1	TRBV5-4	.	13
CATRPSGANVLTF	TGTGCCACCAGGCCCTCTGGGGCCAACGTCCTGACTTTC	.	TRBJ2-6	TRBV15	few	13
CASRSDTQYF	TGTGCCAGCAGATCAGATACGCAGTATTTT	.	TRBJ2-3	TRBV7-9	.	10
CASSQASFRMVDQPQHF	TGTGCCAGCAGCCAAGCATCTTTCAGAATGGTAGACCAGCCCCAGCATTTT	.	TRBJ1-5	TRBV4-2	.	17
CASSPGLLNEKLFF	TGTGCCAGCAGCCCGGGACTGCTTAATGAAAAACTGTTTTTT	.	TRBJ1-4	TRBV14	many	14
CASSRTGAADTQYF	TGTGCCAGCAGCAGGACAGGGGCCGCAGATACGCAGTATTTT	TRBD1	TRBJ2-3	TRBV7-9	.	14
CASSWNSGGAQETQYF	TGTGCCAGCAGCTGGAATAGCGGGGGGGCGCAAGAGACCCAGTACTTC	TRBD2	TRBJ2-5	TRBV7-6	.	16
CASSRLKVRTDTQYF	TGTGCCAGCAGTCGACTTAAGGTTCGCACAGATACGCAGTATTTT	.	TRBJ2-3	TRBV27	.	15
CASSPRDGSYGYTF	TGTGCCAGCAGCCCTCGGGACGGAAGCTATGGCTACACCTTC	.	TRBJ1-2	TRBV7-9	.	14
CASSLTGTRGIYEQYF	TGTGCCAGCAGCTTGACCGGGACCCGCGGGATCTACGAGCAGTACTTC	.	TRBJ2-7	TRBV5-6	once	16
CASSEEVGGTSYEQYF	TGTGCCAGCAGTGAAGAGGTTGGGGGGACATCCTACGAGCAGTACTTC	.	TRBJ2-7	TRBV6-1	.	16
CASSPAAGRTDEQYF	TGTGCCAGCTCACCCGCCGCCGGTCGGACCGACGAGCAGTACTTC	.	TRBJ2-7	TRBV18	.	15
CASSRGPYEQYF	TGTGCCAGTAGTAGGGGTCCCTACGAGCAGTACTTC	.	TRBJ2-7	TRBV19	.	12
CASSSIQGTPNNEQFF	TGTGCCAGCAGTTCCATACAGGGGACACCAAACAATGAGCAGTTCTTC	TRBD1	TRBJ2-1	TRBV7-6	.	16
CASRPKSGASTDTQYF	TGTGCCAGCAGACCGAAATCGGGGGCTAGCACAGATACGCAGTATTTT	.	TRBJ2-3	TRBV7-9	.	16
CASSIDRGPDYGYTF	TGTGCCAGTAGTATTGACAGGGGTCCCGACTATGGCTACACCTTC	TRBD1	TRBJ1-2	TRBV19	.	15
CASSQTGSEQYF	TGCGCCAGCAGCCAGACAGGTAGCGAGCAGTACTTC	.	TRBJ2-7	TRBV4-1	.	12
CASSAAGGQETQYF	TGTGCCAGCAGCGCCGCAGGGGGACAAGAGACCCAGTACTTC	TRBD1	TRBJ2-5	TRBV9	once	14
CASSLARGWNTEAFF	TGTGCCAGCAGCTTAGCGAGGGGATGGAACACTGAAGCTTTCTTT	.	TRBJ1-1	TRBV7-9	.	15
CASSEVGRDQPQHF	TGTGCCAGCAGTGAAGTCGGTAGGGATCAGCCCCAGCATTTT	.	TRBJ1-5	TRBV2	.	14
CSVPLGTEAFF	TGCAGCGTCCCCCTGGGCACTGAAGCTTTCTTT	.	TRBJ1-1	TRBV29-1	.	11
CASSDDAGTARYYGYTF	TGTGCCAGCAGTGATGATGCCGGGACAGCGAGGTACTATGGCTACACCTTC	TRBD1	TRBJ1-2	TRBV6-1	.	17
CASRDLGGSNYGYTF	TGTGCCAGCAGGGATCTGGGGGGATCTAACTATGGCTACACCTTC	.	TRBJ1-2	TRBV2	.	15
CASSGTGVVGNTIYF	TGTGCCAGTTCTGGGACAGGGGTCGTCGGAAACACCATATATTTT	TRBD1	TRBJ1-3	TRBV19	.	15
CASRGGAEAFF	TGTGCCAGCAGGGGGGGGGCTGAAGCTTTCTTT	.	TRBJ1-1	TRBV13	once	11
CASQRPAGWADTQYF	TGTGCCAGCCAGCGGCCCGCCGGGTGGGCAGATACGCAGTATTTT	.	TRBJ2-3	TRBV11-2	.	15
CASSIRRTMAEAFF	TGTGCCAGTAGTATTCGAAGGACGATGGCTGAAGCTTTCTTT	.	TRBJ1-1	TRBV19	.	14
CASSASRTGVGETQYF	TGTGCCAGCAGTGCATCCCGGACAGGGGTCGGAGAGACCCAGTACTTC	TRBD1	TRBJ2-5	TRBV6-1	.	16
CSAAALKGEAFF	TGCAGCGCTGCAGCACTCAAAGGGGAAGCTTTCTTT	.	TRBJ1-1	TRBV29-1	.	12
CASSYPTPNTGELFF	TGTGCCAGCAGTTACCCGACTCCTAACACCGGGGAGCTGTTTTTT	.	TRBJ2-2	TRBV6-6	.	15
CASSESSNQPQHF	TGCGCCAGCAGTGAGTCGAGCAATCAGCCCCAGCATTTT	.	TRBJ1-5	TRBV10-2	.	13